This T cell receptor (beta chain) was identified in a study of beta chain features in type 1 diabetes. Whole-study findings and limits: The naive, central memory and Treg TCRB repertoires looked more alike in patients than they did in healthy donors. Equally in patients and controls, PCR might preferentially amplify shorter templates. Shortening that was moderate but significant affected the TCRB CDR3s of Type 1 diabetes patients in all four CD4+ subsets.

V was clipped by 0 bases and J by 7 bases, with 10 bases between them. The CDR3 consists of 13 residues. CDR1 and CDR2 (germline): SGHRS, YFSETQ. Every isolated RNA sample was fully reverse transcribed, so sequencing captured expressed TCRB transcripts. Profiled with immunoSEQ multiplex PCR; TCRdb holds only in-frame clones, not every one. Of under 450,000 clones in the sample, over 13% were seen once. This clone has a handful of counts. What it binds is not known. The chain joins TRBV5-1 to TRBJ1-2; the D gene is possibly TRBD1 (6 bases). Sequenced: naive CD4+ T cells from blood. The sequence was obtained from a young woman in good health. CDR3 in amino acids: CASSLAGQSGYTF. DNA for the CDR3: TGCGCCAGCAGCTTGGCCGGACAGTCTGGCTACACCTTC.